The 15 T cell receptor beta chains below all came from one sample that was sequenced in a study of T cell changes during pregnancy in multiple sclerosis. Sequencing used immunoSEQ multiplex PCR; TCRdb keeps in-frame clones, though not all of them. Of just under 80,000 clones in the sample, roughly 93% were seen once. The starting material was peripheral blood, obtained in the second trimester of pregnancy. Receptors were obtained from a female donor in good health, enrolled as a control in a pregnancy study.

The chain recombines TRBV4-3 with TRBJ1-3, with D perhaps matching TRBD1 (5 bases). The CDR3 is 18 amino acids. CDR1 and CDR2 (germline): LGHNA, YSLEER. The V and J ends lost 2 bases and 3 bases respectively, with 20 bases between them. CDR3 protein: CASSQLSGTGDGGNTIYF. CDR3 bases: TGCGCCAGCAGCCAATTATCGGGGACGGGGGACGGTGGAAACACCATATATTTT.

The rearrangement uses TRBV10-2 and TRBJ2-5; perhaps TRBD1 as D (6 bases). The CDR3 loop spans 12 amino acids. Germline CDR1 reads WSHSY; CDR2 reads SAAADI. V dropped 10 bases and J dropped 1 base, with 10 bases sitting between them. The CDR3 coding sequence is TGCGCCACCCTACAGGGCCAAGAGACCCAGTACTTC. It is translated as CATLQGQETQYF.

The rearrangement links TRBV19 to TRBJ1-5; D gene ambiguous. Germline V lookup: CDR1 LNHDA, CDR2 SQIVND (reference sequence). CDR3 length equals 15 residues. Trimming removed 5 bases at V and 4 bases at J, with 15 bases between. DNA for the CDR3: TGTGCCAGTAGTCCCTCGGGTCCGATTAATCAGCCCCAGCATTTT. This encodes CASSPSGPINQPQHF.

The V gene is TRBV5-1, the J gene TRBJ1-1; tentative D call: TRBD1 (5 bases). The CDR3 runs to 15 residues. The V end lost 4 bases, the J end lost 2 bases, and 15 bases lay between the germline ends. The germline gives CDR1 SGHRS, CDR2 YFSETQ. The CDR3 spells CASSTRQTINTEAFF. In nucleotides, the CDR3 is TGCGCCAGCAGCACCCGACAGACAATAAACACTGAAGCTTTCTTT.

This clone was picked up one time. V is TRBV18 and J is TRBJ1-4; D not certain. V gave up 6 bases and J gave up 0 bases, with 5 bases separating them. The CDR3 is 13 amino acids. Germline values: CDR1 KGHSH, CDR2 LQKENI. The CDR3 sequence: CASSYATNEKLFF. Here the CDR3 DNA reads TGTGCCAGCTCCTACGCAACTAATGAAAAACTGTTTTTT. The variable domain in full, with the rest retrieved from reference TRBV18 and TRBJ1-4, is NAGVMQNPRHLVRRRGQEARLRCSPMKGHSHVYWYRQLPEEGLKFMVYLQKENIIDESGMPKERFSAEFPKEGPSILRIQQVVRGDSAAYFCASSYATNEKLFFGSGTQLSVL.

This chain uses TRBV19 with TRBJ1-5; 7 bases are shared with TRBD1. J gave up 2 bases and V 2 bases, and 6 bases lay outside the gene matches. Germline V gives CDR1 LNHDA, CDR2 SQIVND (reference sequence). This CDR3 region has 16 residues. In DNA form, the CDR3 reads TGTGCCAGTAGTATAAGAGAGGGACAGCGCAATCAGCCCCAGCATTTT. This encodes CASSIREGQRNQPQHF.

The table lists this clone with a count of one. The chain couples TRBV5-4 to TRBJ2-5; 11 bases line up with TRBD2. Near its end, the DNA agrees better with TRBJ2-7, so the J call may be wrong. CDR3 length: 15 amino acids. Germline CDR1 is SGHNT and CDR2 is YYREEE (reference sequence). CDR3 bases: TGTGCCAGCAGGGACGGGACTAGCGGTACCTACGAGCAGTACTTC. Amino acids: CASRDGTSGTYEQYF.

V is TRBV27 and J is TRBJ2-2; D unclear. This CDR3 region has 15 residues. V was clipped by 0 bases and J by 2 bases, with 7 bases between them. CDR1 and CDR2 (germline): MNHEY, SMNVEV (reference sequence). The CDR3 nucleotides read TGTGCCAGCAGTTTATCGTTCCTAAACACCGGGGAGCTGTTTTTT. This encodes CASSLSFLNTGELFF.

The gene calls are TRBV5-8 and TRBJ1-3, with D perhaps matching TRBD1 (6 bases). The germline CDR1 and CDR2 sequences are SGHTS and YDEGEE. The V end was cut by 5 bases, the J end by 0 bases, with 12 bases between. The CDR3 is 15 amino acids. The CDR3 loop reads CASSPRTVSGNTIYF. In DNA, the CDR3 is TGTGCCAGCAGTCCGAGGACAGTCTCTGGAAACACCATATATTTT.

The V and J genes are TRBV7-9 and TRBJ2-2; D unresolved. Trimming pared 1 base from V and 8 bases from J, leaving 8 bases between. Germline V gene sequence: CDR1 SEHNR, CDR2 FQNEAQ (reference sequence). CDR3 length: 13 amino acids. CDR3 loop: CASSLVGFGELFF. Here the CDR3 DNA reads TGTGCCAGCAGCTTAGTTGGCTTTGGGGAGCTGTTTTTT.

Concerning this clone itself: Additional DNA sequences in this sample encode the identical CDR3. This chain joins TRBV5-1 and TRBJ1-5, with TRBD1 as a possible D gene (6 bases). CDR3 length: 15 amino acids. Germline CDR1 SGHRS, CDR2 YFSETQ. The ends were cut back, 0 bases at V and 2 bases at J, with 9 bases in the middle. The CDR3 reads CASSLEGGGNQPQHF. The CDR3 DNA reads TGCGCCAGCAGCTTGGAAGGGGGTGGCAATCAGCCCCAGCATTTT.

CDR3: CAWIQYTEAFF. The CDR3 DNA sequence: TGTGCCTGGATCCAGTACACTGAAGCTTTCTTT. The chain joins TRBV30 to TRBJ1-1; no clear D. The CDR3 spans 11 residues. Trimming cost V 4 bases and J 3 bases, with 6 bases left between them. Per germline, CDR1 GTSNPN and CDR2 SVGIG (reference sequence). Full variable domain (remainder filled in from reference TRBV30 and TRBJ1-1): SQTIHQWPATLVQPVGSPLSLECTVEGTSNPNLYWYRQAAGRGLQLLFYSVGIGQISSEVPQNLSASRPQDRQFILSSKKLLLSDSGFYLCAWIQYTEAFFGQGTRLTVV.

The V and J genes are TRBV7-9 and TRBJ1-2; no clear D. Trimming pared 3 bases from V and 1 base from J, leaving 18 bases between. The CDR3 length is 17 residues. Germline CDR1 SEHNR, CDR2 FQNEAQ (reference sequence). The CDR3 region has the DNA TGTGCCAGCAGCTTGTTGAGGGCAGGCGACCATAACTATGGCTACACCTTC. This sequence encodes CASSLLRAGDHNYGYTF.

This chain connects TRBV29-1 to TRBJ2-7; unclear D gene. V was trimmed by 4 bases and J by 2 bases, leaving 9 bases between them. CDR1 and CDR2 from the germline V gene are SQVTM and ANQGSEA. This CDR3 has 12 amino acids. CDR3: CSVGESTYEQYF. In DNA form, the CDR3 reads TGCAGCGTTGGCGAGAGTACCTACGAGCAGTACTTC.

The gene calls are TRBV7-3 and TRBJ2-2, with TRBD2 identical over 9 bases. The CDR3 is 17 residues long. Trimming took 5 bases from V and 5 from J; bases not matched to a gene: 12. The germline CDR1 and CDR2 sequences are SGHTA and FQGTGA. The CDR3 DNA follows: TGTGCCAGCAGCCCCTTAGCGGGGGAAATGCGGACCGGGGAGCTGTTTTTT. It specifies CASSPLAGEMRTGELFF.